Listed below are T cell receptor beta chains from one sample, sequenced in a study of T cells after posttransplantation cyclophosphamide. TCRdb's table, derived via immunoSEQ multiplex PCR, lists solely in-frame clones and lacks some. The table shows 9,700 or so clones, with 95% to 98% occurring only once. Sequencing was done on a sample of naive CD4+ T cells sorted from PBMCs. These receptors were collected from a woman aged 55-70 years in good health, CMV-negative, and a related stem cell transplant donor. CDR3s include the opening cysteine and the closing phenylalanine or tryptophan. The D gene is left open where the match is weak. Rows may omit the clone size; those that give it use once, few, many or a size class.

TRBV6-5	TRBD1	TRBJ1-1	.	TGTGCCAGCCGGGACAGGGCTGTCACTGAAGCCTTCTTT	CASRDRAVTEAFF
TRBV25-1	.	TRBJ2-3	.	TGTGCCAGCCAAGGGGCTATTTACAGCACAGATACGCAGTATTTT	CASQGAIYSTDTQYF
TRBV5-4	.	TRBJ1-2	.	TGTGCCAGCACCCTGGGACTTGGGGCGTATGGCTACACCTTC	CASTLGLGAYGYTF
TRBV19	.	TRBJ1-6	.	TGTGCCAGTAGTATGCAAGGACTGGTGGAATCACCCCTCCACTTT	CASSMQGLVESPLHF
TRBV6-1	.	TRBJ2-7	.	TGTGCCAGCAGCCGGTGGAGTGGGGAGCAGTACTTC	CASSRWSGEQYF
TRBV5-1	.	TRBJ2-5	.	TGCGCCAGCAGCTCGACAGGGAGCGGGGAGACCCAGTACTTC	CASSSTGSGETQYF
TRBV19	TRBD1	TRBJ1-4	.	TGTGCCAGTAGTAAGACAGGGGTTAATGAAAAACTGTTTTTT	CASSKTGVNEKLFF
TRBV4-1	.	TRBJ2-2	.	TGCGCCAGCAGCCAAGAACTGGACATCGCGAACACCGGGGAGCTGTTTTTT	CASSQELDIANTGELFF
TRBV7-3	TRBD1	TRBJ2-2	.	TGTGCCAGCAGCTTAATAGGGGGACAGGTCACCGGGGAGCTGTTTTTT	CASSLIGGQVTGELFF
TRBV25-1	.	TRBJ1-1	.	TGTGCCAGCAGTGGGGGAGGGTCCATGAACACTGAAGCTTTCTTT	CASSGGGSMNTEAFF
TRBV28	TRBD1	TRBJ2-1	.	TGTGCCAGCACCCTGACAGGGATCTACAATGAGCAGTTCTTC	CASTLTGIYNEQFF
TRBV7-9	.	TRBJ2-2	.	TGTGCCAGCAGCCTGCGGCCCCAAGGGGACACCGGGGAGCTGTTTTTT	CASSLRPQGDTGELFF
TRBV5-6	TRBD2	TRBJ2-5	.	TGTGCCAGCAGCTTGGTTCCCGCGCTAGCGGGGGCCCCCCAGTACTTC	CASSLVPALAGAPQYF
TRBV9	.	TRBJ1-1	.	TGTGCCAGCAGCGTAGGGGCCCTCTTATCGAACACTGAAGCTTTCTTT	CASSVGALLSNTEAFF
TRBV19	.	TRBJ1-1	.	TGTGCCAGTAGTAGCCTCGGGGGTGACACTGAAGCTTTCTTT	CASSSLGGDTEAFF
TRBV5-1	TRBD1	TRBJ2-6	.	TGCGCCAGCAGCCTCACCGGGACAGTCCTCTCTGGGGCCAACGTCCTGACTTTC	CASSLTGTVLSGANVLTF
TRBV5-4	.	TRBJ1-1	.	TGTGCCAGCAGCGGAGGGGGGAGGGACACTGAAGCTTTCTTT	CASSGGGRDTEAFF
TRBV28	.	TRBJ2-3	.	TGTGCCAGCAGTTTAGGACTCCCAGATACGCAGTATTTT	CASSLGLPDTQYF
TRBV27	.	TRBJ1-1	.	TGTGCCAGCAGTTTTTTCCGGCAGGGCGGAAACACTGAAGCTTTCTTT	CASSFFRQGGNTEAFF
TRBV5-1	.	TRBJ2-3	.	TGCGCCAGCAGCCCCCCCCTTTCTAGCACAGATACGCAGTATTTT	CASSPPLSSTDTQYF
TRBV6-1	.	TRBJ2-5	once	TGTGCCAGCAGTGAAGGGACAGTCCCACAAGAGACCCAGTACTTC	CASSEGTVPQETQYF
TRBV19	.	TRBJ2-1	.	TGTGCCAGTAGTATAGTACGGGTCAGCCTTGTCAATGAGCAGTTCTTC	CASSIVRVSLVNEQFF
TRBV6-6	.	TRBJ2-7	.	TGTGCCAGCAGTAATCGGGGACTCCACCCTAACGAGCAGTACTTC	CASSNRGLHPNEQYF
TRBV7-3	TRBD2	TRBJ2-1	.	TGTGCCAGCAGCTTAATCGGCGGGGGGGCCTACAATGAGCAGTTCTTC	CASSLIGGGAYNEQFF
TRBV20-1	TRBD2	TRBJ2-3	.	TGCAGTGCTCCCCGCCGGGAGGGGCAGTATTTT	CSAPRREGQYF
TRBV27	.	TRBJ2-1	.	TGTGCCAGCAGTCCGCCCCGAGTCTTCTCCTACAATGAGCAGTTCTTC	CASSPPRVFSYNEQFF
TRBV6-6	.	TRBJ1-6	once	TGTGCCAGCAGTAGCCTGACAGATAATTCACCCCTCCACTTT	CASSSLTDNSPLHF
TRBV13	.	TRBJ1-2	once	TGTGCCAGCAGCCCCCGGGAGAGGGCAAACTATGGCTACACCTTC	CASSPRERANYGYTF
TRBV7-2	.	TRBJ2-5	.	TGTGCCAGCAGCTTAGCCACACGACAAGAGACCCAGTACTTC	CASSLATRQETQYF
TRBV15	.	TRBJ1-5	.	TGTGCCACCAGCAGAGATTCGAGCAATCAGCCCCAGCATTTT	CATSRDSSNQPQHF
TRBV5-6	.	TRBJ2-5	.	TGTGCCAGCAGGACGGACAGCGCGGAGACCCAGTACTTC	CASRTDSAETQYF
TRBV7-3	TRBD2	TRBJ2-5	.	TGTGCCAGCAGCTCCCGGGAGGACGCGAGTCGGAAGACCCAGTACTTC	CASSSREDASRKTQYF
TRBV7-8	TRBD2	TRBJ2-1	.	TGTGCCAGCAGCTCTCATAGCGGGGGGAGCTCCTACAATGAGCAGTTCTTC	CASSSHSGGSSYNEQFF
TRBV7-8	.	TRBJ1-5	.	TGTGCCAGCAGCTTTGGGGGGCAGCCCCAGCATTTT	CASSFGGQPQHF
TRBV4-3	.	TRBJ1-6	.	TGCGCCAGCAGCCAAGGGCGCGGGAATAATTCACCCCTCCACTTT	CASSQGRGNNSPLHF
TRBV5-1	TRBD1	TRBJ1-4	.	TGCGCCAGCAGCCAAAGCCCGGGACAGGGGGTTGATGAAAAACTGTTTTTT	CASSQSPGQGVDEKLFF
TRBV27	TRBD2	TRBJ2-1	.	TGTGCCAGCAGTTTAAGGCTAGCGGGAGGGATCTACAATGAGCAGTTCTTC	CASSLRLAGGIYNEQFF
TRBV28	TRBD1	TRBJ2-5	.	TGTGCCAGCAGTTTAGTTAAGGGGGCGAAGCAAGAGACCCAGTACTTC	CASSLVKGAKQETQYF
TRBV5-1	TRBD2	TRBJ2-1	.	TGCGCCAGCAGCTTGGCCCGGCTAGCGGAGCCCAATGAGCAGTTCTTC	CASSLARLAEPNEQFF
TRBV10-1	.	TRBJ2-1	.	TGCGCCAGCAGTGGGGTTGGAGGACTCGGCGAAGGGTGCTACAATGAGCAGTTCTTC	CASSGVGGLGEGCYNEQFF
TRBV18	.	TRBJ1-6	.	TGTGCCAGCTCACCAGAACGCGTACAGGACTCACCCCTCCACTTT	CASSPERVQDSPLHF
TRBV19	.	TRBJ2-5	.	TGTGCCAGTAGTGCCGGGGGAGAGACCCAGTACTTC	CASSAGGETQYF
TRBV4-3	TRBD2	TRBJ2-1	.	TGCGCCAGCAGCCCGGGACTAGCGGTACCCTACAATGAGCAGTTCTTC	CASSPGLAVPYNEQFF
TRBV6-1	.	TRBJ1-6	.	TGTGCCACCCTCGGAGAGAGCCATGTAGGTTCACCCCTCCACTTT	CATLGESHVGSPLHF
TRBV2	.	TRBJ1-6	.	TGTGCCAGCAGCTATTCCGGGACTGGTAATTCACCCCTCCACTTT	CASSYSGTGNSPLHF
TRBV18	TRBD2	TRBJ2-3	.	TGTGCCAGCTCACCATCGGGACTAGCCGGAGATACGCAGTATTTT	CASSPSGLAGDTQYF
TRBV29-1	.	TRBJ2-2	.	TGCAGCGTTGATTTGCAGGAGAACACCGGGGAGCTGTTTTTT	CSVDLQENTGELFF
TRBV7-2	TRBD1	TRBJ2-2	.	TGTGCCAGCAGCTTTAAACAGGGGGACACCGGGGAGCTGTTTTTT	CASSFKQGDTGELFF
TRBV10-1	TRBD2	TRBJ2-3	.	TGCGCCAGCAGTGAGAGTTTGCGGGGGGGCACCTCAGATACGCAGTATTTT	CASSESLRGGTSDTQYF
TRBV6-6	TRBD1	TRBJ2-1	.	TGTGCCAGCAGTTACAGAGGGCAGGGGGTTGACAATGAGCAGTTCTTC	CASSYRGQGVDNEQFF
TRBV4-3	.	TRBJ2-2	.	TGCGCCAGCAGCCAAGTGTGGGGGGGGGCCAGTATCGGGGAGCTGTTTTTT	CASSQVWGGASIGELFF
TRBV7-2	.	TRBJ2-6	.	TGTGCCAGCAGCCCCCCGTCTGGGGCCAACGTCCTGACTTTC	CASSPPSGANVLTF